Listed here is a single T cell receptor (beta chain). The antigen is not known. This record belongs to a study of OX40 agonist ivuxolimab in advanced cancers. Study summary: Ivuxolimab, an antibody that agonizes OX40 (CD134), was administered to the patients. Prior anti-PD-1, anti-PD-L1 or anti-CTLA-4 therapy did not bar entry, and approximately 43% had some.

The data were produced by immunoSEQ multiplex PCR, yet TCRdb's version contains in-frame clones alone and is incomplete. Of around 60,000 clones in the sample, over 80% were seen once. General observations from the study: Clones of CD4+ and CD8+ blood T cells grew by week 6 at doses of 0.1 to 3.0 mg/kg.

The TCR comes from an adult with an advanced solid tumor such as melanoma, head and neck, liver or kidney cancer. This specimen was CD4+ or CD8+ T cells sorted from blood, taken in a trial of the OX40 agonist ivuxolimab.

CDR3 sequence (DNA): TGTGCCTGGAAGGGGGGGGCGCGAGGCACTGAAGCTTTCTTT. Its translation is CAWKGGARGTEAFF. The genes are TRBV30 and TRBJ1-1; a weak D match, TRBD1 (6 bases). V dropped 4 bases and J dropped 4 bases, with 16 bases sitting between them. The CDR3 spans 14 residues. Per germline, CDR1 GTSNPN and CDR2 SVGIG (reference sequence).